This T cell receptor (beta chain) was recovered during a study of T cells in localized non-small cell lung cancer. Concerning this clone: Its antigen is undetermined.

Study results and caveats: Uninvolved nearby lung showed the greatest T cell clonality, exceeding that found in tumor. Heterogeneity remains possible, as sequencing covered one tumor region only.

The assay was immunoSEQ multiplex PCR, and TCRdb's table has in-frame clones only and misses some. Of about 52,000 clones listed, around nine tenths were seen once; the top ten hold roughly 16%. Germline loops: CDR1 SNHLY, CDR2 FYNNEI. Trimming removed 10 bases from V and 2 bases from J; junction bases left unmatched: 13. The CDR3 runs to 17 residues. The specimen was PBMCs, collected before any cancer treatment. The clonotype comes from a female donor with stage II lung adenocarcinoma. J is TRBJ2-4 and V is TRBV2; the match to TRBD1 covers 11 bases. The CDR3 DNA reads as TGTGCCACCAACGCCTTAGGGACAGGGGGGACCAAAAACATTCAGTACTTC. Translating it yields CATNALGTGGTKNIQYF.